This TCR beta chain comes out of a study of T cell repertoires in cytomegalovirus infection. Study details: Indicated by public TCR beta signatures were CMV infection and matching HLA type. Whole-study results and caveats: HLA-C-restricted CMV clonotypes gave the most frequent clonotype in two of eight donors.

Germline CDR1 is LNHDA and CDR2 is SQIVND (reference sequence). This CDR3 contains 16 residues. V shed 5 bases, J shed 9 bases, and the junction held 15 bases outside the gene matches. A few counts support this clonotype. The antigen is unknown. MiXCR, run by TCRdb on the reads, gives a single entry per CDR3 protein. The sample shows about 260,000 distinct CDR3 sequences, roughly 15% of them seen only once. The chain is built from TRBV19 and TRBJ2-1; 8 bases are a match to TRBD1. The sequenced material came from PBMCs. The TCR was taken from a human donor in good health (CMV status not recorded). Some clones in this sample may be carry-over from other donors' samples. CDR3 sequence reads: CASSDRLGQGNSEQFF. The CDR3 nucleotides are TGTGCCAGTAGTGACCGTTTAGGACAGGGTAACAGTGAGCAGTTCTTC.